The 7 T cell receptor beta chains below were found in one sample sequenced in a study of blood T cell repertoires in COVID-19. Clones were read by immunoSEQ multiplex PCR, and TCRdb kept only the in-frame ones, dropping some. The sample lists 250,000 to 350,000 clones, 85% to 90% occurring once. Specimen: PBMCs or T cells enriched from blood (not recorded which). The source of these receptors is a woman aged 18-30 years who had recovered from COVID-19.

The V gene is TRBV27, the J gene TRBJ2-1; 11 bases agree with TRBD2. J was trimmed by 0 bases and V by 5 bases; bases with no gene match: 9. CDR1 and CDR2 from the germline V gene are MNHEY and SMNVEV (reference sequence). The CDR3 extends over 18 amino acids. CDR3 sequence (DNA): TGTGCCAGCAGTCCACGAGGGACTAGCGGCATCTCCTACAATGAGCAGTTCTTC. Encoded protein: CASSPRGTSGISYNEQFF.

V usage is TRBV2 and J usage is TRBJ2-7; tentative D call: TRBD1 (5 bases). Trimming pared 7 bases from V and 4 bases from J, leaving 11 bases between. This CDR3 is built from 12 residues. CDR1 and CDR2 from the germline V gene are SNHLY and FYNNEI. The CDR3 DNA reads as TGTGCCAGCATAGGGGAACGGTACGAGCAGTACTTC. Protein product: CASIGERYEQYF.

This rearrangement joins TRBV19 to TRBJ1-2; TRBD1 might be the D (6 bases). V gave up 3 bases and J gave up 5 bases, with 22 bases separating them. Germline V gene data show CDR1 as LNHDA and CDR2 as SQIVND (reference sequence). CDR3 size: 17 residues. CDR3 in DNA: TGTGCCAGTAGTATCTCTTTCCCCAGGGGCGCTGGATATGGCTACACCTTC. Translated, it gives CASSISFPRGAGYGYTF.

The chain has TRBV7-8 and TRBJ1-2, with D possibly matching TRBD1 (6 bases). Trimming removed 5 bases at V and 7 bases at J, with 17 bases between. This CDR3 comprises 14 residues. Germline CDR1 SGHVS, CDR2 FQNEAQ. For the CDR3, the DNA is TGTGCCAGCAGCCCGGGGGGGGGCCTTGGTGGCTACACCTTC. Translation: CASSPGGGLGGYTF.

The rearrangement uses TRBV12-3 or TRBV12-4 and TRBJ1-1; no definite D call. The CDR3 sequence is 10 residues long. The V gene lost 5 bases and the J gene lost 8 bases, with 6 bases spanning the gap. CDR3 in amino acids: CASSAGEAFF. DNA for the CDR3: TGTGCCAGCAGTGCCGGGGAAGCTTTCTTT.

V and J are TRBV2 and TRBJ2-1; possible D gene TRBD2, 6 bases. Trimming stripped 2 bases from V and 4 bases from J, with 15 bases between. The germline V gene encodes CDR1 SNHLY and CDR2 FYNNEI. The CDR3 sequence is 16 residues long. The CDR3 sequence: CASSERSEGPYNEQFF. CDR3 nucleotides: TGTGCCAGCAGTGAACGGTCGGAGGGGCCTTACAATGAGCAGTTCTTC.

This clone was counted once. The chain uses TRBV10-1 and TRBJ2-3; 12 bases are a match to TRBD2. CDR1 WNHNN and CDR2 SYGVQD come from the germline V gene (reference sequence). With 3 bases clipped from V and 4 bases from J, the junction kept 17 bases outside the gene matches. CDR3 length equals 20 residues. The DNA for the CDR3 is TGCGCCAGCAGTGACTTCTCCGGTCCTAGCGGGAGGGCCCCCCCAGATACGCAGTATTTT. Protein sequence: CASSDFSGPSGRAPPDTQYF.